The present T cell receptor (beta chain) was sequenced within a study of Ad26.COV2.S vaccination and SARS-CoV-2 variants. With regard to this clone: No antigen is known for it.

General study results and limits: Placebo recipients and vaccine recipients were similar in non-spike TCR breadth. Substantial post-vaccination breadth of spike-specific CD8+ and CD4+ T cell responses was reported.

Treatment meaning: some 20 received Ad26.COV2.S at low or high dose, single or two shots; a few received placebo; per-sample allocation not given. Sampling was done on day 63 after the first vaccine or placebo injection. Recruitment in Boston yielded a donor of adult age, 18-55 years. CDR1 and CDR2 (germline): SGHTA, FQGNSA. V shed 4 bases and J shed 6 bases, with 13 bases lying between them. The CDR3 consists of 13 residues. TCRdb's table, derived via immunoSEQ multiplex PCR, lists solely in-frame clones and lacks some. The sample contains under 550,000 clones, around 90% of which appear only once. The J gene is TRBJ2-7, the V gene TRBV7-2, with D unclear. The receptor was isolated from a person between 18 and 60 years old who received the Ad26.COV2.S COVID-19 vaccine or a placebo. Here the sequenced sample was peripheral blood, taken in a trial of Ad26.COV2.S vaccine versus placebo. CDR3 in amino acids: CASSSPPEGEQYF. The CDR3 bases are TGTGCCAGCAGCTCCCCCCCGGAAGGCGAGCAGTACTTC.